Presented here are 3 T cell receptor beta chains from one specimen sequenced in a study of cytomegalovirus exposure and HLA in healthy donors. The PCR was carried out with 60 Vbeta primers and 13 Jbeta primers. The repertoire was sequenced with immunoSEQ multiplex PCR; TCRdb's copy has only in-frame clones and lacks some. The sample lists some 140,000 clones, roughly 78% occurring once. The sample consisted of PBMCs. These TCRs come from a man aged 30 to 39 in good health.

This chain links TRBV15 with TRBJ2-1; D is perhaps TRBD2 (5 bases). Trimming removed 1 base at V and 0 bases at J, with 7 bases between. CDR3 length: 15 residues. The V gene's germline CDR1 is LNHNV and CDR2 YYDKDF (reference sequence). In DNA, the CDR3 is TGTGCCACCAGCAGAGGAGGGATCTCCTACAATGAGCAGTTCTTC. As protein: CATSRGGISYNEQFF.

The chain has TRBV2 and TRBJ2-2, with D tentatively TRBD2 (6 bases). In germline, CDR1 is SNHLY, CDR2 FYNNEI. V shed 7 bases and J shed 0 bases, with 18 bases lying between them. The CDR3 is 17 residues long. The CDR3 DNA reads as TGTGCCAGCAAAAGGGCAATAACGGGAGCGAACACCGGGGAGCTGTTTTTT. Protein sequence: CASKRAITGANTGELFF.

V is TRBV27 and J is TRBJ1-5, with D possibly being TRBD1 (5 bases). Trimming pared 4 bases from V and 0 bases from J, leaving 10 bases between. The CDR3 extends over 15 amino acids. Germline V CDR1 and CDR2: MNHEY, SMNVEV (reference sequence). This CDR3 reads CASSSDSFSNQPQHF. The CDR3 DNA sequence: TGTGCCAGCAGTTCCGACAGCTTTAGCAATCAGCCCCAGCATTTT.